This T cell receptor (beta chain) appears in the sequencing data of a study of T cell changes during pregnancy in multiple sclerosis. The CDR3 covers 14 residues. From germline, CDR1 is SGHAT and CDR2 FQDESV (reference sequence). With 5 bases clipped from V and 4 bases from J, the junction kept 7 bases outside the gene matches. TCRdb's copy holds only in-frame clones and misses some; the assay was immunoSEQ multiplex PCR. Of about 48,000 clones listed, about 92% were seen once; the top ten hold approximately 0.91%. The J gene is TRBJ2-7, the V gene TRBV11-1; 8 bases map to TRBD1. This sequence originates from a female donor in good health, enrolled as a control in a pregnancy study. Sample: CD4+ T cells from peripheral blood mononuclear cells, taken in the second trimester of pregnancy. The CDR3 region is CASSQRDRMYEQYF. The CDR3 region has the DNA TGTGCCAGCAGCCAACGGGACAGGATGTACGAGCAGTACTTC.